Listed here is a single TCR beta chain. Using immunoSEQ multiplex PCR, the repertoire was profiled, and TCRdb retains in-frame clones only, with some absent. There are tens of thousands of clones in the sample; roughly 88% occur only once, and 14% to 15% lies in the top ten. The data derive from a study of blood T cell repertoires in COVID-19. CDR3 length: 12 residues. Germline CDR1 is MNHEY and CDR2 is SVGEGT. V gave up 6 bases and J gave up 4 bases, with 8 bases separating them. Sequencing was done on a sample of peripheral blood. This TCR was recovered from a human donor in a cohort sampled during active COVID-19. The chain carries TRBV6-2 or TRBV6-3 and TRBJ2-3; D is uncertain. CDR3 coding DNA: TGTGCCAGCAGCACCCAGGCAGATACGCAGTATTTT. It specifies CASSTQADTQYF.